The 32 T cell receptor beta chains reported below all come from one sample, sequenced in a study of blood T cells in healthy people across ages. PCR was performed a second time for about 6 to 12 cycles using a sample-barcoded 5' primer and a J-beta primer mix. A single record per CDR3 protein comes from TCRdb applying MiXCR to the 5' RACE reads. Of about 1,000,000 distinct CDR3 sequences listed, 45% are singletons. Sequencing was done on a sample of blood. The source is a woman aged 55-75 years in good health.

This clonotype was seen a handful of times. This chain connects TRBV5-1 to TRBJ2-5, with D possibly being TRBD1 or TRBD2 (6 bases each). CDR1 and CDR2 from the germline V gene are SGHRS and YFSETQ. The CDR3 length is 15 residues. Trimming took 2 bases from V and 5 from J, leaving 16 bases between them. For the CDR3, the DNA is TGCGCCAGCAGCTTAAGGCGGGACACTAGGGAGACCCAGTACTTC. It yields the protein CASSLRRDTRETQYF.

The CDR3 bases are TGTGCCAGCAGCTTACAACTAGCGGTTACATCGCCAGATACGCAGTATTTT. The encoded protein is CASSLQLAVTSPDTQYF. This chain uses TRBV7-9 with TRBJ2-3; TRBD2 aligns across 8 bases. Germline-derived CDR1 and CDR2 are SEHNR and FQNEAQ (reference sequence). V shed 2 bases and J 4 bases; nucleotides not matched to a gene: 11. This CDR3 spans 17 amino acids. The whole variable domain, remainder taken from reference TRBV7-9 and TRBJ2-3, is DTGVSQNPRHKITKRGQNVTFRCDPISEHNRLYWYRQTLGQGPEFLTYFQNEAQLEKSRLLSDRFSAERPKGSFSTLEIQRTEQGDSAMYLCASSLQLAVTSPDTQYFGPGTRLTVL.

As for this clonotype: A read error may explain this, as a much larger clone is one base away. The rearrangement joins TRBV20-1 to TRBJ2-1; D gene uncertain. Germline assignment: CDR1 DFQATT and CDR2 SNEGSKA (reference sequence). The length of the CDR3 is 14 residues. The CDR3 bases are TGCAGTGCCCCGGTGGCAGGCTCCTACAATAAGCAGTTCTTC. The encoded protein is CSAPVAGSYNKQFF.

This clonotype has just a few counts. This chain uses TRBV29-1 with TRBJ1-2; D is ambiguous. Germline V gene sequence: CDR1 SQVTM, CDR2 ANQGSEA. The CDR3 runs 14 residues. V was trimmed by 6 bases and J by 0 bases, leaving 14 bases between them. CDR3 sequence (DNA): TGCAGCGTCGCCACCGGGAGGACTAACTATGGCTACACCTTC. Its protein product is CSVATGRTNYGYTF.

V gene TRBV10-3 combines with J gene TRBJ2-7, with D tentatively TRBD2 (5 bases). The CDR3 consists of 14 residues. Trimming removed 1 base at V and 2 bases at J, with 9 bases between. Germline CDR1 and CDR2: ENHRY and SYGVKD. CDR3: CAISELARAYEQYF. CDR3 DNA: TGTGCCATCAGTGAGTTAGCGCGAGCCTACGAGCAGTACTTC.

This clonotype was observed a few times. The chain is built from TRBV7-9 and TRBJ2-7; the match to TRBD2 covers 8 bases. The CDR3 consists of 17 residues. The V and J ends lost 3 bases and 1 base, in that order; junction bases with no gene match: 11. Germline V CDR1 and CDR2: SEHNR, FQNEAQ (reference sequence). Here the CDR3 DNA reads TGTGCCAGCAGCTTCCTATCGGGGAGCGGGGGATCCTACGAGCAGTACTTC. Amino acids: CASSFLSGSGGSYEQYF. Variable domain in full (rest from reference TRBV7-9 and TRBJ2-7): DTGVSQNPRHKITKRGQNVTFRCDPISEHNRLYWYRQTLGQGPEFLTYFQNEAQLEKSRLLSDRFSAERPKGSFSTLEIQRTEQGDSAMYLCASSFLSGSGGSYEQYFGPGTRLTVT.

Only a few counts were recorded for this clonotype. V and J are TRBV9 and TRBJ2-1; 7 bases are a match to TRBD2. After removal of 0 bases from V and 0 bases from J, the junction contained 3 bases not matched to a gene. This CDR3 region has 16 residues. Per germline, CDR1 SGDLS and CDR2 YYNGEE. As DNA, the CDR3 is TGTGCCAGCAGCGTAGGGAGCGGGATCTCCTACAATGAGCAGTTCTTC. This codes for CASSVGSGISYNEQFF.

This clonotype occurred many times. The chain carries TRBV29-1 and TRBJ2-7; tentative D call: TRBD1 (7 bases). The V and J ends lost 4 bases and 2 bases respectively, with 18 bases between them. This CDR3 has 15 residues. CDR1 and CDR2 from the germline V gene are SQVTM and ANQGSEA. Here the CDR3 DNA reads TGCAGCGTTGCCGGCCACAGGGGAGGAACCTACGAGCAGTACTTC. It encodes CSVAGHRGGTYEQYF.

This chain uses TRBV29-1 with TRBJ2-3, with D uncertain. The CDR3 spans 13 residues. The V gene lost 6 bases and the J gene lost 4 bases, with 14 bases spanning the gap. Looked up from germline, CDR1 is SQVTM and CDR2 is ANQGSEA. The CDR3 DNA sequence: TGCAGCGTCACCATACATCTCCCAGATACGCAGTATTTT. This translates into CSVTIHLPDTQYF.

This clonotype was counted a few times. In DNA, the CDR3 is TGTGCCAGCAGCTTCGAACAGGGGAGAGGTTTGGATACGCAGTATTTT. Encoded protein: CASSFEQGRGLDTQYF. The chain couples TRBV5-5 to TRBJ2-3; 7 positions agree with TRBD1. CDR1 SGHKS and CDR2 YYEKEE come from the germline V gene (reference sequence). This CDR3 contains 16 residues. J lost 6 bases, V lost 2 bases, and 12 bases had no gene match.

This clonotype showed up just a few times. The chain uses TRBV13 and TRBJ2-4; D is possibly TRBD2 (6 bases). Gene TRBJ2-7 matches the end of the DNA better, so the J call may be wrong. The CDR3 length is 13 residues. Per germline, CDR1 PRHDT and CDR2 FYEKMQ (reference sequence). CDR3 in DNA: TGTGCCAGCAGCTTCTCACTAGCAGACGAGCAGTACTTC. Its translation: CASSFSLADEQYF.

This clonotype has only a few counts. This chain links TRBV7-2 with TRBJ2-5; D uncertain. The V gene lost 5 bases and the J gene lost 4 bases, with 20 bases spanning the gap. This CDR3 is built from 16 residues. In germline, CDR1 is SGHTA, CDR2 FQGNSA. This chain's CDR3 is CASSTREIAFIETQYF. The CDR3 DNA sequence: TGTGCCAGCAGCACCCGTGAAATAGCTTTTATAGAGACCCAGTACTTC.

The chain has TRBV12-3 or TRBV12-4 and TRBJ2-3, with TRBD2 matching 10 bases. This CDR3 has 15 amino acids. Germline trimming cut 5 bases from V and 5 bases from J; bases unmatched to any gene: 7. The DNA for the CDR3 is TGTGCCAGCAGTCCGGCGAGACTAGCGGGAGATACGCAGTATTTT. Protein sequence: CASSPARLAGDTQYF.

This clonotype was found a few times. The chain uses TRBV25-1 and TRBJ2-1; TRBD2 agrees at 7 bases. V shed 10 bases and J 5 bases; nucleotides not matched to a gene: 5. The CDR3 sequence is 12 residues long. Germline V gene sequence: CDR1 MGHDK, CDR2 SYGVNS. The CDR3 loop is CATRDYNNEQFF. The CDR3 DNA sequence: TGTGCCACCAGGGACTACAACAATGAGCAGTTCTTC.

With regard to this clonotype: At one end, the junction sequence differs from germline, possibly due to a read error. The V call is TRBV18, the J call TRBJ2-3; D is undetermined. Germline CDR1 is KGHSH and CDR2 is LQKENI. CDR3 length: 14 residues. The CDR3 nucleotides read TGTGCCGGCTCACCACCCGTCCGCACAGATACGCAGTATTTT. As protein: CAGSPPVRTDTQYF.

With respect to this clonotype: One junction end does not reproduce the germline sequence, and a read error may be involved. This chain joins TRBV7-2 and TRBJ2-3; 11 nucleotides agree with TRBD2. Germline loops: CDR1 SGHTA, CDR2 FQGNSA. The CDR3 consists of 16 residues. The chain's CDR3 is CASSLAGLAGGYTRYF. The DNA of the CDR3 is TGTGCCAGCAGCTTAGCGGGGCTAGCGGGAGGTTATACGCGGTATTTT.

The chain couples TRBV5-4 to TRBJ1-2, with D unclear. The CDR3 has 14 residues. V was pared by 3 bases and J by 3 bases, with 12 bases between. CDR1 and CDR2 from the germline V gene are SGHNT and YYREEE (reference sequence). Written as DNA, the CDR3 is TGTGCCAGCAGCTCGGGTGGGGTAGACTATGGCTACACCTTC. As protein: CASSSGGVDYGYTF. Filled out from reference TRBV5-4 and TRBJ1-2, the complete variable domain reads ETGVTQSPTHLIKTRGQQVTLRCSSQSGHNTVSWYQQALGQGPQFIFQYYREEENGRGNFPPRFSGLQFPNYSSELNVNALELDDSALYLCASSSGGVDYGYTFGSGTRLTVV.

This clonotype was counted many times. V usage is TRBV4-2 and J usage is TRBJ2-1; perhaps TRBD2 as D (6 bases). The V and J ends lost 0 bases and 4 bases respectively, with 16 bases between them. This CDR3 comprises 17 residues. Germline values: CDR1 LGHNA, CDR2 YNFKEQ. The CDR3 loop reads CASSQDSASGLYNEQFF. Written as DNA, the CDR3 is TGTGCCAGCAGCCAAGATAGTGCAAGCGGACTATACAATGAGCAGTTCTTC.

This clonotype was seen a single time. The rearrangement uses TRBV20-1 and TRBJ2-7, with D perhaps TRBD2 (5 bases). V lost 7 bases and J lost 7, with 11 bases in between. Germline V gene data show CDR1 as DFQATT and CDR2 as SNEGSKA (reference sequence). The CDR3 is made up of 10 amino acids. The CDR3 DNA follows: TGCAGTGGGGCCAGGAGGGAGCAGTACTTC. This sequence encodes CSGARREQYF.

The gene calls are TRBV5-1 and TRBJ2-1, with D uncertain. V was cut by 10 bases and J by 0 bases, with 11 bases left in between. The CDR3 has 13 residues. Germline lookup yields CDR1 SGHRS and CDR2 YFSETQ. This CDR3 is CASATRSYNEQFF. CDR3 DNA: TGCGCCTCCGCGACCCGCTCCTACAATGAGCAGTTCTTC.

This clonotype showed up just a few times. The chain has TRBV2 and TRBJ2-7; 12 bases align to TRBD2. The V segment lost 6 bases and the J segment 0 bases; nucleotides outside the gene matches: 3. CDR1 and CDR2 from the germline V gene are SNHLY and FYNNEI. The CDR3 covers 15 residues. The CDR3 coding sequence is TGTGCCAGCAGGCCACTAGCGGGAGGCTCCTACGAGCAGTACTTC. Translated, it gives CASRPLAGGSYEQYF.

The genes are TRBV10-3 and TRBJ2-4; 11 bases line up with TRBD1. Germline CDR1 reads ENHRY; CDR2 reads SYGVKD. CDR3 length equals 12 residues. V lost 10 bases and J lost 13; bases outside the gene matches: 9. The CDR3 loop reads CATRDRGGEQYF. The CDR3 DNA follows: TGTGCCACCCGGGACAGGGGGGGAGAGCAGTACTTC.

The chain recombines TRBV9 with TRBJ2-1, with 11 bases aligning to TRBD2. V lost 3 bases, J lost 6 bases, and 17 bases stayed unmatched. The CDR3 contains 19 residues. Germline V gives CDR1 SGDLS, CDR2 YYNGEE. This chain's CDR3 is CASSETQPGLADVINEQFF. The CDR3 DNA reads as TGTGCCAGCAGCGAAACACAGCCGGGACTAGCGGACGTCATCAATGAGCAGTTCTTC.

This clonotype turned up a few times. At one end the junction does not follow the germline gene, possibly because of a read error. V is TRBV10-3 and J is TRBJ2-3; 9 nucleotides match TRBD2. Per the germline V gene, CDR1 is ENHRY and CDR2 is SYGVKD. The CDR3 loop spans 16 amino acids. The CDR3 coding sequence is TGCACCAGCAGTGAATCGGCTAGCGGGGGCACAGATACGCAGTATTTT. Translating gives CTSSESASGGTDTQYF.

This clonotype came up a few times. This sequence joins TRBV7-9 and TRBJ2-7, with D hard to call. CDR1 and CDR2 from the germline V gene are SEHNR and FQNEAQ (reference sequence). The CDR3 sequence is 13 residues long. Trimming shortened V by 7 bases and J by 3 bases, and 13 bases separated the two germline ends. The CDR3 bases are TGTGCCAGCACTCCTCTGGGTATCTACGAGCAGTACTTC. It is translated as CASTPLGIYEQYF.

This clonotype was counted at least ten times. The gene calls are TRBV7-2 and TRBJ2-3; D gene uncertain. Trimming took 2 bases from V and 0 from J, leaving 3 bases between them. Looked up from germline, CDR1 is SGHTA and CDR2 is FQGNSA. CDR3 length: 13 residues. The CDR3 sequence is CASSLPSTDTQYF. CDR3 DNA sequence: TGTGCCAGCAGCTTACCCAGCACAGATACGCAGTATTTT.

This clonotype came up once. The chain couples TRBV27 to TRBJ2-7, with 9 bases fitting TRBD2. TRBJ2-5 matches the DNA end more closely, so the J call is doubtful. This CDR3 has 16 amino acids. Germline lookup yields CDR1 MNHEY and CDR2 SMNVEV (reference sequence). The CDR3 region has the DNA TGTGCCAGCAGCCTCTTTGTCTCTAGCGGGACCAGGACCCAGTACTTC. Translated, it gives CASSLFVSSGTRTQYF.

This clonotype came up a few times. This rearrangement joins TRBV24-1 to TRBJ2-1, with 8 bases matching TRBD2. The CDR3 loop spans 12 amino acids. The trim removed 4 bases at V and 15 bases at J, leaving 7 bases unmatched. CDR1 and CDR2 (germline): KGHDR, SFDVKD. The CDR3 spells CATSDYSGKAFF. CDR3 DNA sequence: TGTGCCACCAGTGACTATAGCGGGAAGGCGTTCTTC.

Many counts were recorded for this clonotype. The CDR3 spells CASSFGQGLEKLFF. As DNA, the CDR3 is TGTGCCAGCAGCTTTGGACAGGGGCTTGAAAAACTGTTTTTT. The chain carries TRBV5-6 and TRBJ1-4; 9 bases line up with TRBD1. The CDR3 sequence is 14 residues long. Germline CDR1 and CDR2: SGHDT and YYEEEE. With V trimmed by 2 bases and J by 7 bases, 3 bases remained unmatched.

The chain couples TRBV6-6 to TRBJ1-2, with D tentatively TRBD1 (6 bases). The CDR3 covers 15 residues. CDR1 and CDR2 from the germline V gene are MNHNY and SVGAGI (reference sequence). The germline V and J ends were trimmed by 0 bases and 6 bases, with 14 bases remaining between them. CDR3 protein: CASSYSTGRNDGYTF. The CDR3 DNA sequence: TGTGCCAGCAGTTACTCGACAGGAAGAAATGATGGCTACACCTTC.

In regard to this clonotype: At one end, the junction sequence differs from germline, possibly due to a read error. CDR3 DNA sequence: TGCAGCGGGAAAGGCGCGGGAGCTTACAGTGAGCAGTTCTTC. Protein product: CSGKGAGAYSEQFF. The V gene is TRBV29-1, the J gene TRBJ2-1; 7 bases agree with TRBD2. In germline, CDR1 is SQVTM, CDR2 ANQGSEA. This CDR3 has 14 residues.

A note on this clonotype: A much larger clone differs by one base, so this may be a read error. The chain employs TRBV14 and TRBJ2-6; D may be TRBD2 (5 bases). This CDR3 has 16 residues. Germline V gene sequence: CDR1 SGHDN, CDR2 FVKESK. Trimming took 1 base from V and 2 from J, leaving 9 bases between them. The CDR3 loop reads CASSQVLAPGANVLTF. For the CDR3, the DNA is TGTGCCAGCAGCCAAGTTTTAGCGCCTGGGGCCAACGTCCTGACTTTC.